This entry is about one T cell receptor beta chain. Its cognate antigen has yet to be identified. Per-base quality was not reported, and no clone a single base away is much larger than it. TCRB CDR3 sequencing used the immunoSEQ assay on genomic DNA. In the source study's methods: Only a few patient CD8+ clones larger than 1% matched published virus-specific TCRB sequences when compared against them. Analyses were restricted to productive TCRB rearrangements. A clone was defined by a unique TCRB CDR3 sequence, and clonality was computed as a productive clonality index based on Shannon entropy. Repertoire overlap for a pair of samples was computed from each clone's template counts relative to total templates per sample. V-gene usage from TCRB sequencing and V-gene usage measured by flow cytometry were correlated (Spearman r of roughly 0.61). TCRdb carries this immuneACCESS record with in-frame sequences only. Its versions omit some clonotypes, under half of them owing to an unresolved V gene in the studies checked, with the rest unexplained. The V and J calls and the clone size are those of that table, but D and trimming were determined from the DNA. The sample profile shows some 14,000 clones; approximately 72% of them were found once. Of the sample, more than 9% is held by the ten largest clones.

This sample was taken from a study of somatic mutations in cytotoxic T cells in rheumatoid arthritis (dated by TCRdb to the late 2010s). With regard to the full study: Patient peripheral blood (about 31 ml EDTA) was drawn right after diagnosis and before any treatment started. Patients and controls did not essentially differ in median age, which was nearly identical between the groups. Some V beta antibody-stained T-cell populations were flow-sorted on a FACSAria II or Sony SH800 at nearly 100% purity, and sorted V beta1+ cells also underwent TCRB sequencing. A total of some 63 rheumatoid arthritis patients and 20 or so healthy controls underwent TCRB deep sequencing. Whether expanded CD8+ T-cell clones in untreated, newly diagnosed rheumatoid arthritis carry somatic mutations was the study question, and clonality was characterized with TCRB deep sequencing. Overall study results and their limits: The largest CD8+ clone made up more than 20% of CD8+ cells in 8 of 65 patients, and blood and synovial fluid shared several identical CD8+ TCRB sequences. The slight underrepresentation of TRBV07 in patients was not corrected for multiple comparisons. The expanded CD8+ clones had unknown antigen targets, and not appearing in virus-specific databases did not rule out that they were virus-specific. CD8+ clonality increased with age in patients (Spearman r ≈ 0.5) but not in healthy controls. CD8+ T-cell clonality did not differ significantly between rheumatoid arthritis patients and age-matched healthy controls.

On an AutoMACS, CD4+ and CD8+ cells were isolated via positive magnetic bead selection, and their purity was verified by flow cytometry. After a first flow cytometry screen using a TCR V beta antibody panel, clonal expansions were characterized through TCRB deep sequencing of sorted CD8+ fractions. Peripheral blood mononuclear cells were isolated by Ficoll-Paque PLUS density gradient separation. Using Nucleospin Tissue or Tissue XS kits, DNA was extracted from CD4-enriched, CD8-enriched or PBMC samples, with quantification by a Qubit 2.0 fluorometer. V and J are truncated by 2 bases and 6 bases respectively, leaving an intervening sequence of 19 bases. CDR1 and CDR2, per the germline V gene (reference sequence), are PRHDT and FYEKMQ. From its cysteine to its phenylalanine, the CDR3 spans 16 amino acids. The entry retains the CDR3 DNA only, 48 bases that are in frame from base 1.

This TCR came from an adult with rheumatoid arthritis. The sequence is built from TRBV13 and TRBJ1-2; possibly the D gene is TRBD1, per 5 matching bases. The sample consisted of CD8+ T cells sorted from blood. The DNA is as follows: TGTGCCAGCAGCTTACGAGAAGACAGCCCCTCCCATGGCTACACCTTC. Protein translation: CASSLREDSPSHGYTF.